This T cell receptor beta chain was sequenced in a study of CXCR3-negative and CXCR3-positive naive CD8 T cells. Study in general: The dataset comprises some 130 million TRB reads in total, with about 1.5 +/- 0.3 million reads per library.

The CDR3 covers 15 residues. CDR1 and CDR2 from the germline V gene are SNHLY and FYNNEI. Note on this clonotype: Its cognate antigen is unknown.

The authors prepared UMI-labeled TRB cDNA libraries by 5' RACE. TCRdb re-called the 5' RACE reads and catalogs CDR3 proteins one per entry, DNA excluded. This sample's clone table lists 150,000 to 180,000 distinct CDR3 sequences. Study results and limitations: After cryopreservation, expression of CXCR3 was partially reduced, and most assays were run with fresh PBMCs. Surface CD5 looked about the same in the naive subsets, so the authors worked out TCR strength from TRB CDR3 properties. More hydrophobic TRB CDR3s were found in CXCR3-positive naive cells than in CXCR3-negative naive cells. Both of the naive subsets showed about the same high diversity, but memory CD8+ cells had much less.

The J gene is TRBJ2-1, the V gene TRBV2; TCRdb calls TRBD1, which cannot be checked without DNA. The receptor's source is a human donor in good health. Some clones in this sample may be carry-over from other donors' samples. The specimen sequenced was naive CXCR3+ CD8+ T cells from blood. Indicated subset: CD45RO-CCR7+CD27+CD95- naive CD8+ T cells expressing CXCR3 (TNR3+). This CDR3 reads CASSEWLDGGNEQFF.